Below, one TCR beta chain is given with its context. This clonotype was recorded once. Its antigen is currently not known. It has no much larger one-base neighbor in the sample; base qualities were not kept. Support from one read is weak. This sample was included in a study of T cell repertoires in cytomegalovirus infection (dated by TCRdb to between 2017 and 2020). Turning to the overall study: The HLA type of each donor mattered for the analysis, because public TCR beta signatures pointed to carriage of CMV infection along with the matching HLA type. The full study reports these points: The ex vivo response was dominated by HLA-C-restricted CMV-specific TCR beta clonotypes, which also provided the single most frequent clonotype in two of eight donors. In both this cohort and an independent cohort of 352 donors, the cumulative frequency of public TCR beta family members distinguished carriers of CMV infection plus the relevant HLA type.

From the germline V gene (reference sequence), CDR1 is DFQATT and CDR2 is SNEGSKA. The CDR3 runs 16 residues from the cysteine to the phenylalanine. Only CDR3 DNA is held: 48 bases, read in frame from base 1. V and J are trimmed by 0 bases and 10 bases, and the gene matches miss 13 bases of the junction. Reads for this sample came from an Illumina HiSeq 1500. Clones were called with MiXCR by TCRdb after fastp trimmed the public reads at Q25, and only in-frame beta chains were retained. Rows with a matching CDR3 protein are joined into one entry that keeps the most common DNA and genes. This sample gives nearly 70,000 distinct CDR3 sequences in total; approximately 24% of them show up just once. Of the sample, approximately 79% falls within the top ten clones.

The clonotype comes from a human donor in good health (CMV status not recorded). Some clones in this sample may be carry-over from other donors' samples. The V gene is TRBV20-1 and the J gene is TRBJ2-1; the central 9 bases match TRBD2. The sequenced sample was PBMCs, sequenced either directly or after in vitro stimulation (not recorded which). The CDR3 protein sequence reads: CSARDSGLAGMGEQFF. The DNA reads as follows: TGCAGTGCTAGAGATTCGGGGCTAGCGGGAATGGGGGAGCAGTTCTTC.